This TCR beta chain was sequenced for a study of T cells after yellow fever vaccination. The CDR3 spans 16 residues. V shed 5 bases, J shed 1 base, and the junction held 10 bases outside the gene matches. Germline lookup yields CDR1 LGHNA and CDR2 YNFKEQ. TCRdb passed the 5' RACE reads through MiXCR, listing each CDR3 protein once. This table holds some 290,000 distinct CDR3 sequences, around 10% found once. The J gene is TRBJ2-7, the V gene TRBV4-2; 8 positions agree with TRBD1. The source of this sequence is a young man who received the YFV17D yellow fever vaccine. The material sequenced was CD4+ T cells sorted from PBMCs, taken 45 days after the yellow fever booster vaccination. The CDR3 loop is CASSVTGQVFSYEQYF. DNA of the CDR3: TGTGCCAGCAGCGTAACGGGACAGGTTTTTTCCTACGAGCAGTACTTC.